The 21 T cell receptor beta chains listed next were all sequenced from one sample in a study of blood T cell repertoires in COVID-19. Data came from immunoSEQ multiplex PCR; TCRdb stores just in-frame clones and leaves some out. The sample consists of 25,000 to 35,000 clones, approximately 92% of them appearing once. The sample comprised peripheral blood. The receptors here all came from a man older than 75 with acute or convalescent COVID-19.

The genes are TRBV30 and TRBJ1-5; D gene ambiguous. Germline V CDR1 and CDR2: GTSNPN, SVGIG (reference sequence). V shed 2 bases and J shed 0 bases, with 8 bases lying between them. The CDR3 sequence is 14 residues long. The CDR3 sequence is CAWSSLNSNQPQHF. The CDR3 coding sequence is TGTGCCTGGAGTTCACTCAATAGCAATCAGCCCCAGCATTTT.

V gene TRBV13 combines with J gene TRBJ1-5; the D gene is possibly TRBD1 (5 bases). Trimming stripped 0 bases from V and 6 bases from J, with 9 bases between. The CDR3 length is 14 residues. The germline V gene has CDR1 PRHDT and CDR2 FYEKMQ (reference sequence). CDR3 residues: CASSLGQVGQPQHF. The CDR3 nucleotides read TGTGCCAGCAGCTTAGGACAGGTCGGTCAGCCCCAGCATTTT.

V and J are TRBV7-6 and TRBJ2-5, with 9 positions matching TRBD1. The ends lost 3 bases at V and 4 bases at J; junction bases unmatched: 3. The CDR3 is 14 residues long. Germline V gene data show CDR1 as SGHVS and CDR2 as FNYEAQ. The CDR3 loop is CASSFGTGRETQYF. In DNA, the CDR3 is TGTGCCAGCAGCTTCGGGACAGGGAGAGAGACCCAGTACTTC. Variable domain in full (rest from reference TRBV7-6 and TRBJ2-5): GAGVSQSPRYKVTKRGQDVALRCDPISGHVSLYWYRQALGQGPEFLTYFNYEAQQDKSGLPNDRFSAERPEGSISTLTIQRTEQRDSAMYRCASSFGTGRETQYFGPGTRLLVL.

This sequence joins TRBV5-1 and TRBJ2-2, with a possible D match to TRBD2 (5 bases). CDR1 SGHRS and CDR2 YFSETQ come from the germline V gene. This CDR3 has 15 residues. Trimming took 4 bases from V and 5 from J, leaving 15 bases between them. CDR3 in DNA: TGCGCCAGCAGCAAAAGCTTAGAGGGAACCGGGGAGCTGTTTTTT. It yields the protein CASSKSLEGTGELFF.

The V and J genes are TRBV7-2 and TRBJ2-3; 12 nucleotides match TRBD2. The CDR3 sequence is 16 residues long. Germline V gives CDR1 SGHTA, CDR2 FQGNSA. V lost 1 base to trimming and J lost 4 bases; unmatched junction nucleotides: 3. This CDR3 reads CASSLVPSGGADTQYF. In DNA form, the CDR3 reads TGTGCCAGCAGCTTAGTCCCTAGCGGGGGGGCAGATACGCAGTATTTT.

This clone has just one count. The V and J genes are TRBV4-2 and TRBJ2-2; perhaps TRBD1 as D (6 bases). The V gene lost 0 bases and the J gene lost 4 bases, with 9 bases spanning the gap. Germline loops: CDR1 LGHNA, CDR2 YNFKEQ. The CDR3 has 15 amino acids. CDR3 coding DNA: TGTGCCAGCAGCCAAGACAGGGGAGTCACCGGGGAGCTGTTTTTT. This gives the protein CASSQDRGVTGELFF.

Here the CDR3 DNA reads TGTGCCAGCTCACAGGACAGGAACTATGGCTACACCTTC. Protein: CASSQDRNYGYTF. The gene calls are TRBV18 and TRBJ1-2, with 7 bases aligning to TRBD1. With 4 bases clipped from V and 2 bases from J, the junction kept 1 base outside the gene matches. The CDR3 sequence is 13 residues long. Germline V gene sequence: CDR1 KGHSH, CDR2 LQKENI.

The V and J genes are TRBV18 and TRBJ2-7; tentative D call: TRBD1 (6 bases). The CDR3 totals 15 residues. V gave up 4 bases and J gave up 7 bases, with 20 bases separating them. From germline, CDR1 is KGHSH and CDR2 LQKENI. The CDR3 here is CASSLELSDSKEQYF. The CDR3 coding sequence is TGTGCCAGCTCACTCGAACTTTCGGACAGTAAAGAGCAGTACTTC.

The CDR3 spells CASSAQGAVYGYTF. Here the CDR3 DNA reads TGTGCCAGCAGTGCCCAGGGCGCTGTTTATGGCTACACCTTC. The chain carries TRBV2 and TRBJ1-2, with a weak D call TRBD1 (5 bases). V shed 4 bases and J shed 5 bases, with 14 bases lying between them. CDR1 SNHLY and CDR2 FYNNEI come from the germline V gene. The length of the CDR3 is 14 residues.

V and J are TRBV2 and TRBJ1-5; D might be TRBD1 (5 bases). Trimming left V 4 bases short and J 6 bases short, with 10 bases between. Germline-derived CDR1 and CDR2 are SNHLY and FYNNEI. The CDR3 covers 13 residues. This CDR3 reads CASSAQGGQPQHF. Here the CDR3 DNA reads TGTGCCAGCAGTGCGCAGGGAGGTCAGCCCCAGCATTTT.

The genes are TRBV2 and TRBJ1-4; weak D call: TRBD1 (5 bases). The V and J ends lost 0 bases and 11 bases respectively, with 19 bases between them. Per germline, CDR1 SNHLY and CDR2 FYNNEI. The CDR3 spans 16 residues. The CDR3 DNA is TGTGCCAGCAGTGAAGCGCTTCAGGGTTGGGGTGGGAAACTGTTTTTT. Its translation: CASSEALQGWGGKLFF.

Points on this clone: One junction end does not reproduce the germline sequence, and a read error may be involved. The V and J genes are TRBV2 and TRBJ1-1; possibly TRBD1 for D (5 bases). This CDR3 is 14 amino acids long. Germline V CDR1 and CDR2: SNHLY, FYNNEI. The CDR3 sequence is CAGSEIRGNTEAFF. The CDR3 DNA reads TGTGCCGGCAGTGAAATAAGGGGAAACACTGAAGCTTTCTTT.

This clone was detected once. V gene TRBV6-4 combines with J gene TRBJ2-1, with TRBD2 as a possible D gene (6 bases). V shed 1 base and J shed 5 bases, with 18 bases lying between them. The CDR3 consists of 17 residues. CDR1 is MRHNA and CDR2 is SNTAGT in the germline V gene. This CDR3 is CASSDYQGGFGHNEQFF. The CDR3 coding sequence is TGTGCCAGCAGTGACTATCAAGGAGGGTTCGGGCACAATGAGCAGTTCTTC.

This clone showed up just once. The chain joins TRBV2 to TRBJ2-1; 8 bases map to TRBD2. This CDR3 is built from 15 residues. Germline lookup yields CDR1 SNHLY and CDR2 FYNNEI. V lost 4 bases and J lost 4; bases outside the gene matches: 6. CDR3 region: CASSATSGGYNEQFF. CDR3 sequence (DNA): TGTGCCAGCAGTGCTACGAGCGGGGGATACAATGAGCAGTTCTTC.

The chain joins TRBV5-4 to TRBJ1-1; D might be TRBD1 (6 bases). The CDR3 consists of 16 residues. Germline V gene lookup returns CDR1 SGHNT and CDR2 YYREEE (reference sequence). Trimming cost V 2 bases and J 0 bases, with 14 bases left between them. DNA of the CDR3: TGTGCCAGCAGCTTAGGGGGGGAGGAATTGAACACTGAAGCTTTCTTT. Protein product: CASSLGGEELNTEAFF.

The rearrangement joins TRBV30 to TRBJ2-5; 8 bases agree with TRBD2. Germline V gene sequence: CDR1 GTSNPN, CDR2 SVGIG (reference sequence). The CDR3 runs to 16 residues. V lost 3 bases, J lost 5 bases, and 14 bases stayed unmatched. CDR3 nucleotide sequence: TGTGCCTGGAGCGGAACGGGTACTAGCGGCTGGGAGACCCAGTACTTC. It is translated as CAWSGTGTSGWETQYF.

This chain joins TRBV6-5 and TRBJ1-1; 7 bases are shared with TRBD1. The CDR3 sequence is 14 residues long. Germline values: CDR1 MNHEY, CDR2 SVGAGI. Unmatched junction bases numbered 14, after V lost 11 bases and J lost 5 bases. CDR3 in amino acids: CAAGKGGAQTEAFF. In DNA form, the CDR3 reads TGTGCCGCGGGGAAAGGGGGCGCGCAGACTGAAGCTTTCTTT.

The chain joins TRBV18 to TRBJ1-6; 8 nucleotides line up with TRBD1. CDR1 KGHSH and CDR2 LQKENI come from the germline V gene. This CDR3 has 14 amino acids. V shed 6 bases, J shed 10 bases, and the junction held 8 bases outside the gene matches. CDR3 region: CASSPNRGWSPLHF. The CDR3 nucleotides read TGTGCCAGCTCCCCGAACAGGGGGTGGTCACCCCTCCACTTT. Complete variable domain (other parts from reference TRBV18 and TRBJ1-6): NAGVMQNPRHLVRRRGQEARLRCSPMKGHSHVYWYRQLPEEGLKFMVYLQKENIIDESGMPKERFSAEFPKEGPSILRIQQVVRGDSAAYFCASSPNRGWSPLHFGNGTRLTVT.

V gene TRBV9 combines with J gene TRBJ2-2; TRBD2 matches 8 bases. The length of the CDR3 is 18 residues. Germline CDR1 is SGDLS and CDR2 is YYNGEE. J gave up 0 bases and V 4 bases, and 11 bases lay outside the gene matches. CDR3 DNA sequence: TGTGCCAGCAGCTCAGGGAGCGGGGGTTTGGCGAACACCGGGGAGCTGTTTTTT. This sequence encodes CASSSGSGGLANTGELFF. Full variable domain (outside the CDR3, taken from reference TRBV9 and TRBJ2-2): DSGVTQTPKHLITATGQRVTLRCSPRSGDLSVYWYQQSLDQGLQFLIQYYNGEERAKGNILERFSAQQFPDLHSELNLSSLELGDSALYFCASSSGSGGLANTGELFFGEGSRLTVL.

The chain carries TRBV19 and TRBJ1-2, with D perhaps matching TRBD1 (5 bases). The CDR3 is made up of 12 amino acids. Germline V gene data show CDR1 as LNHDA and CDR2 as SQIVND (reference sequence). Trimming cost V 5 bases and J 7 bases, with 11 bases left between them. In DNA, the CDR3 is TGTGCCAGTAGTCCCCGACAGAGTGGCTACACCTTC. Protein sequence: CASSPRQSGYTF. The whole variable domain, filled in from reference TRBV19 and TRBJ1-2, reads DGGITQSPKYLFRKEGQNVTLSCEQNLNHDAMYWYRQDPGQGLRLIYYSQIVNDFQKGDIAEGYSVSREKKESFPLTVTSAQKNPTAFYLCASSPRQSGYTFGSGTRLTVV.

V usage is TRBV5-6 and J usage is TRBJ2-7, with 8 bases identical to TRBD2. The CDR3 spans 12 residues. The germline CDR1 and CDR2 sequences are SGHDT and YYEEEE. Trimming removed 4 bases from V and 6 bases from J; junction bases left unmatched: 3. Written as DNA, the CDR3 is TGTGCCAGCAGCCCGGGGGGGCCCGAGCAGTACTTC. Translation gives CASSPGGPEQYF.